This T cell receptor beta chain was observed in a study of CD8+ T cells in alopecia areata. Study overall: Each of the treated patients was given oral tofacitinib, 5 to 10 mg twice daily, for moderate-to-severe alopecia areata. The study gave tofacitinib for 6 to 18 months, then 6 months off drug.

Per the germline V gene, CDR1 is KGHSH and CDR2 is LQKENI. The CDR3 covers 12 residues. V lost 2 bases and J 5 bases, leaving 5 bases between the germline ends. Treatment given: oral pan-JAK inhibitor, 5-10 mg twice daily. Cell sorting on a FACSAria was used to separate CD4+ and CD8+ T cells from the PBMCs. cDNA reverse transcribed from extracted RNA served as the sequencing template. The protocol was immunoSEQ multiplex PCR, while the TCRdb copy is restricted to in-frame clones and leaves out a portion. The profile shows about 200,000 clones, 60% of them singletons. This clone was picked up many times. The identical CDR3 is also encoded by other nucleotide sequences in the sample.

The material sequenced was CD4+ T cells sorted from blood, taken at week 24, from a patient treated with tofacitinib. The rearrangement joins TRBV18 to TRBJ2-3; perhaps TRBD2 as D (5 bases). The TCR comes from a human donor with alopecia areata. The CDR3 DNA reads as TGTGCCAGCTCACCAGAGGGAGATACGCAGTATTTT. This encodes CASSPEGDTQYF.